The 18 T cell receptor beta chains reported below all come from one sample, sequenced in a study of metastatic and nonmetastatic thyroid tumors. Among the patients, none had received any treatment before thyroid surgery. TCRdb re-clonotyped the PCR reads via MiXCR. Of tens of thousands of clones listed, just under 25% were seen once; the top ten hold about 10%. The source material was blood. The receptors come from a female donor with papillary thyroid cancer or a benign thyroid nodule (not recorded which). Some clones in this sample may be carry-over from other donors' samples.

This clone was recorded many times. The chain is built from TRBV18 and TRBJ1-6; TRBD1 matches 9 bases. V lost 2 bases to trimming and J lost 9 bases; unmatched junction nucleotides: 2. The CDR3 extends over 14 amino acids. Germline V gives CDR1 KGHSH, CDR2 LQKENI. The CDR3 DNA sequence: TGTGCCAGCTCACCAGGACAGGGGCCTTCACCCCTCCACTTT. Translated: CASSPGQGPSPLHF.

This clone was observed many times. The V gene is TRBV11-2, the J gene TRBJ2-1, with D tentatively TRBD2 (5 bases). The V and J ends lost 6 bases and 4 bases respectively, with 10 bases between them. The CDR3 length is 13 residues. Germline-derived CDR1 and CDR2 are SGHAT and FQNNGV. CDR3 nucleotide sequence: TGTGCCAGCAGGGGAGTTTTTTACAATGAGCAGTTCTTC. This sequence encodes CASRGVFYNEQFF.

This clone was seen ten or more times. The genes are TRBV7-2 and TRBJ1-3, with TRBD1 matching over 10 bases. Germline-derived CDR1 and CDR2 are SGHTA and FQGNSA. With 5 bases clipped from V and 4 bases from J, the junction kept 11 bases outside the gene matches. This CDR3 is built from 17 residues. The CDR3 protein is CASSPGTGEFGGNTIYF. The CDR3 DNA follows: TGTGCCAGCAGCCCCGGGACAGGGGAGTTTGGCGGAAACACCATATATTTT.

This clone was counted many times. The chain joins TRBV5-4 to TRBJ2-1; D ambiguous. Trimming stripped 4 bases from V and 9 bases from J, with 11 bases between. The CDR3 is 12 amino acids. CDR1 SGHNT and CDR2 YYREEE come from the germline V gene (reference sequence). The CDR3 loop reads CASSHSLGEQFF. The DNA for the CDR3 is TGTGCCAGCAGCCATTCCCTGGGTGAGCAGTTCTTC.

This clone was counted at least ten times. This CDR3 reads CASSPGTPGQNSYEQYF. CDR3 in DNA: TGCGCCAGCAGCCCAGGGACGCCGGGCCAGAACTCCTACGAGCAGTACTTC. The chain is built from TRBV4-1 and TRBJ2-7; D possibly matches TRBD1 or TRBD2 (5 bases each). CDR3 length equals 17 residues. Germline CDR1 and CDR2: MGHRA and YSYEKL. Trimming stripped 4 bases from V and 0 bases from J, with 19 bases between.

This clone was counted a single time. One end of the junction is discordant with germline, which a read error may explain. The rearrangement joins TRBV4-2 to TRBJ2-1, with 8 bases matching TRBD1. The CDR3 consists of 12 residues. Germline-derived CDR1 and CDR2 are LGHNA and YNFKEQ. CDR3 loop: CASIQQGGQAIF. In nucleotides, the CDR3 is TGTGCCAGCATCCAACAGGGGGGACAAGCGATCTTC.

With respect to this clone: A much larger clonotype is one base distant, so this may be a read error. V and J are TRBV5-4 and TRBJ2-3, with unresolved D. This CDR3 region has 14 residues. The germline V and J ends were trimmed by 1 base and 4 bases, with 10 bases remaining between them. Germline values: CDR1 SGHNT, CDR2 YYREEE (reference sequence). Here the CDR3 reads CASSLRAMADTQYF. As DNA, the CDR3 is TGTGCCAGCAGCTTGAGGGCGATGGCAGATACGCAGTATTTT.

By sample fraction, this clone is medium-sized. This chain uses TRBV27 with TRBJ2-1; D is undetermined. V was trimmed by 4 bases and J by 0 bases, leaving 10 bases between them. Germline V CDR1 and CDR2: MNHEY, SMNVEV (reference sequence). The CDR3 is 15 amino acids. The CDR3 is CASSYELSSYNEQFF. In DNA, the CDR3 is TGTGCCAGCAGTTACGAACTCAGCTCCTACAATGAGCAGTTCTTC.

CDR3 sequence (DNA): TGTGCCAGCGGAAAGGACGACCGTGGCTATGGCTACACCTTC. The encoded protein is CASGKDDRGYGYTF. The chain employs TRBV6-1 and TRBJ1-2; D is unclear. This CDR3 has 14 residues. Trimming removed 8 bases at V and 4 bases at J, with 17 bases between. Germline CDR1 and CDR2: MNHNS and SASEGT.

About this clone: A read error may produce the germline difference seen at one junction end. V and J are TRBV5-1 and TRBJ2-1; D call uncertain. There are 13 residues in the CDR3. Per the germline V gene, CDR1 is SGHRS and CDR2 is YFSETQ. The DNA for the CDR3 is TGCGCCAGCAGTTTGGCCGGTAGGGATGAGCAGTTCTTC. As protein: CASSLAGRDEQFF. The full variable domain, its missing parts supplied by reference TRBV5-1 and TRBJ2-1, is KAGVTQTPRYLIKTRGQQVTLSCSPISGHRSVSWYQQTPGQGLQFLFEYFSETQRNKGNFPGRFSGRQFSNSRSEMNVSTLELGDSALYLCASSLAGRDEQFFGPGTRLTVL.

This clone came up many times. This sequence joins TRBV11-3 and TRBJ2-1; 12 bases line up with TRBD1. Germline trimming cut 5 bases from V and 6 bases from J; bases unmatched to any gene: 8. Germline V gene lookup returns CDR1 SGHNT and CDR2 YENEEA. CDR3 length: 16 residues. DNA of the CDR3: TGTGCCAGCAGCAAGGGACAGGGGGCGCGGATCAATGAGCAGTTCTTC. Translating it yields CASSKGQGARINEQFF.

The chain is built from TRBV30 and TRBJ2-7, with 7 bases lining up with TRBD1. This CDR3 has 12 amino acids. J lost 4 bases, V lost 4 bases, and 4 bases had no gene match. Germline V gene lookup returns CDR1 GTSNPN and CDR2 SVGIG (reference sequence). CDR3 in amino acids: CAWIVQGYEQYF. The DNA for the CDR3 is TGTGCCTGGATCGTACAGGGGTACGAGCAGTACTTC.

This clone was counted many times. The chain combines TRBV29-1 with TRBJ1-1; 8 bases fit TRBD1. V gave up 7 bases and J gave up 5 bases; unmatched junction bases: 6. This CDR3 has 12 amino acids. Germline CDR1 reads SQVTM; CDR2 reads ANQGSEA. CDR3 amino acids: CSARDRRTEAFF. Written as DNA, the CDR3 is TGCAGCGCTCGGGACAGGCGGACTGAAGCTTTCTTT.

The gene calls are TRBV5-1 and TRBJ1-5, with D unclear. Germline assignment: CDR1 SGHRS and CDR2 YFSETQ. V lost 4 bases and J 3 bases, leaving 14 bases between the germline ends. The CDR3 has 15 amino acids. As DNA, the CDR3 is TGCGCCAGCAGCGCGGACGGTGCGTACAATCAGCCCCAGCATTTT. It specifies CASSADGAYNQPQHF.

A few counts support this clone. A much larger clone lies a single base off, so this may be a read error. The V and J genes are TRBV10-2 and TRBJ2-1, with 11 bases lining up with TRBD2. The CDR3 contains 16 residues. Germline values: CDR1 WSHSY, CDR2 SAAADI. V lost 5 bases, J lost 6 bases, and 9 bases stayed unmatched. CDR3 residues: CASSFTSGSSVNEQFF. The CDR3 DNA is TGCGCCAGCAGTTTCACTAGCGGGAGCTCGGTCAATGAGCAGTTCTTC.

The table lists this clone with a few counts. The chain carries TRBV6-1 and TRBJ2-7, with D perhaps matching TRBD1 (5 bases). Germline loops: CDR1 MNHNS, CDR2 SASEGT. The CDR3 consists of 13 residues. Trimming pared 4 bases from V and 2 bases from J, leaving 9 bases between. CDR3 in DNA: TGTGCCAGCAGTGGTAGGGGTCCCTACGAGCAGTACTTC. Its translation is CASSGRGPYEQYF.

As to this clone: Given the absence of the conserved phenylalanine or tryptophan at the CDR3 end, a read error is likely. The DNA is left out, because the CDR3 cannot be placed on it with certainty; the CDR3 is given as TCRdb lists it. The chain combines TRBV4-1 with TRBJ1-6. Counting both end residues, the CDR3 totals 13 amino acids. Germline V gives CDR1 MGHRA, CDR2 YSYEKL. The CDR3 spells CASSQDKKSPVHL.

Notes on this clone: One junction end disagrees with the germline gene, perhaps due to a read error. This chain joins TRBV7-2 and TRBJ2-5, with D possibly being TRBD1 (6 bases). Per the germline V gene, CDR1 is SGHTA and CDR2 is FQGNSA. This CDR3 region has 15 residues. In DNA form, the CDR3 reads TGTGCAAGCAGCTTAGGGGGTAAGAAGACGGAGACCCAGTACTTC. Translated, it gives CASSLGGKKTETQYF.